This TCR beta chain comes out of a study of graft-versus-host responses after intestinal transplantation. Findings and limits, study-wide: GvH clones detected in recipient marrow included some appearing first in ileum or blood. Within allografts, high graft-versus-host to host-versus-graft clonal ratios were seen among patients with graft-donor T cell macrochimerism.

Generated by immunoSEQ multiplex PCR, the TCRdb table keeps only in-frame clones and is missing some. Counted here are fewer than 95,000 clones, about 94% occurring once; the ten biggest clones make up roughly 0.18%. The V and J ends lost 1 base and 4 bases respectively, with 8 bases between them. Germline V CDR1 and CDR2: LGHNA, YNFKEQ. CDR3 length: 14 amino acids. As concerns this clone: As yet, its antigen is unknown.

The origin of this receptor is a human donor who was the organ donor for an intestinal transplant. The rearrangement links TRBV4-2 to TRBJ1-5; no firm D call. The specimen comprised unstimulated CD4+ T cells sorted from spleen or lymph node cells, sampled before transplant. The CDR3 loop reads CASSQAQDNQPQHF. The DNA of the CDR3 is TGTGCCAGCAGCCAAGCCCAGGATAATCAGCCCCAGCATTTT.